The 3 T cell receptor beta chains presented below share a single source sample, sequenced in a study of blood T cell repertoires in COVID-19. The table came from immunoSEQ multiplex PCR; TCRdb's copy has only in-frame clones and leaves some out. The table lists roughly 260,000 clones, around 90% of them singletons. Sequencing was done on a sample of PBMCs or T cells enriched from blood (not recorded which). The receptors originated from a woman under 40 with acute COVID-19.

CDR3 coding DNA: TGTGCCACCAGTGATTCGGGACTAGCGGGAACCGGGGAGCTGTTTTTT. This sequence encodes CATSDSGLAGTGELFF. The V gene is TRBV24-1, the J gene TRBJ2-2; 13 bases match TRBD2. Germline loops: CDR1 KGHDR, CDR2 SFDVKD. V lost 2 bases to trimming and J lost 5 bases; unmatched junction nucleotides: 1. The length of the CDR3 is 16 residues.

This rearrangement joins TRBV29-1 to TRBJ2-1; D is possibly TRBD2 (5 bases). Germline V gene sequence: CDR1 SQVTM, CDR2 ANQGSEA. This CDR3 comprises 14 residues. Trimming cost V 0 bases and J 7 bases, with 13 bases left between them. The CDR3 reads CSVEDLGVPNEQFF. CDR3 bases: TGCAGCGTTGAAGATCTGGGAGTACCTAATGAGCAGTTCTTC.

The chain combines TRBV11-2 with TRBJ1-1, with 9 bases lining up with TRBD1. After removal of 8 bases from V and 5 bases from J, the junction contained 9 bases not matched to a gene. Germline V gives CDR1 SGHAT, CDR2 FQNNGV. There are 14 residues in the CDR3. CDR3 nucleotides: TGTGCCAGCTCGACAGGGGGAGGGGGAACTGAAGCTTTCTTT. It yields the protein CASSTGGGGTEAFF.